The clone carrying this TCR beta chain came up many times. What it binds is not known. Amplification of TCR beta CDR3 regions used RNA as the template. HTBI primers were employed in a first-round RT-PCR of the TCR CDR3. TCRdb ran MiXCR on the multiplex PCR reads and lists one entry per CDR3 protein. Seen here are approximately 600,000 distinct CDR3 sequences, 11% to 15% observed once, and the top ten hold 4.5% to 6%. The sample is drawn from a study of T cells in Graves' hyperthyroidism and ophthalmopathy. Trimming stripped 5 bases from V and 8 bases from J, with 19 bases between. CDR1 LNHDA and CDR2 SQIVND come from the germline V gene (reference sequence). CDR3 size: 15 residues. Study-level findings and limits: In the blood, most expanded thyroid clonotypes above 0.001 appeared as well. Ophthalmopathy could be told apart from stable hyperthyroidism with a 13 V-J model.

This receptor was obtained from a woman in her 30s with Graves' hyperthyroidism that later progressed to Graves' ophthalmopathy. The V gene is TRBV19, the J gene TRBJ2-1; maybe TRBD1 (6 bases). The sequencing sample was made of blood. The DNA for the CDR3 is TGTGCCAGTAGTGGTAGCGTCCAGGGGATTGATGAGCAGTTCTTC. As protein: CASSGSVQGIDEQFF.